This passage covers 2 T cell receptor beta chains from one sample sequenced in a study of OX40 agonist ivuxolimab in advanced cancers. Generated by immunoSEQ multiplex PCR, the TCRdb table keeps only in-frame clones and is missing some. The sample shows some 77,000 clones, roughly 84% of them seen only once. The source was CD4+ or CD8+ T cells sorted from blood, collected in a trial of the OX40 agonist ivuxolimab. The receptors stem from an adult with an advanced solid tumor such as melanoma, head and neck, liver or kidney cancer.

The chain has TRBV2 and TRBJ2-7, with 7 bases lining up with TRBD1. Germline CDR1 is SNHLY and CDR2 is FYNNEI. The junction had 8 bases not matched to a gene; V was cut back by 1 base and J by 2 bases. The CDR3 extends over 16 amino acids. CDR3 nucleotide sequence: TGTGCCAGCAGTGAAGACCGACCTGGGACAGCCTACGAGCAGTACTTC. It translates to CASSEDRPGTAYEQYF.

The chain uses TRBV7-6 and TRBJ2-7; TRBD1 is a possible D gene (5 bases). Deletions cut 2 bases from V and 3 bases from J, with 11 bases between. The germline V gene encodes CDR1 SGHVS and CDR2 FNYEAQ. The CDR3 length is 14 residues. In nucleotides, the CDR3 is TGTGCCAGCAGCTTACCCGGGCAGGGCTACGAGCAGTACTTC. Its protein product is CASSLPGQGYEQYF. The variable domain in full, with the rest retrieved from reference TRBV7-6 and TRBJ2-7, is GAGVSQSPRYKVTKRGQDVALRCDPISGHVSLYWYRQALGQGPEFLTYFNYEAQQDKSGLPNDRFSAERPEGSISTLTIQRTEQRDSAMYRCASSLPGQGYEQYFGPGTRLTVT.